This entry concerns a single TCR beta chain. As yet, its antigen is unknown. The sample originates from a study of T cell clonotyping in hematopoietic cell transplantation. General study results and limits: Cells were unsorted, so CD4 and CD8 contributions were not separated. Broader posttransplant TCR repertoire diversity was predicted by graft donor and pretransplant recipient Inverse Simpson Index values. Pathologically expanded recipient clonotypes increased progressively from day 30 to day 180 as diversity fell.

TCRdb's table, derived via immunoSEQ multiplex PCR, lists solely in-frame clones and lacks some. The top ten clones hold 2% to 2.5% of a sample with 1,400 or so clones, about 97% of them seen once. Between the trimmed V and J ends, which lost 0 bases and 5 bases, there was a span of 13 bases. CDR3 length: 15 amino acids. Germline-derived CDR1 and CDR2 are SGHTA and FQGNSA. This receptor was identified in a male patient aged 50 to 59 who had an allogeneic stem cell transplant from a related donor, so the T cells may come from the graft donor. Some clones in this sample may be carry-over from other donors' samples. The sample was PBMCs, taken 180 days after allogeneic stem cell transplant. V usage is TRBV7-2 and J usage is TRBJ1-1; D call uncertain. CDR3 amino acids: CASSLALAVGTEAFF. In DNA, the CDR3 is TGTGCCAGCAGCTTAGCGCTGGCAGTTGGTACTGAAGCTTTCTTT.